The next 22 T cell receptor beta chains were all read from a single sample in a study of blood T cell repertoires in COVID-19. Assay used: immunoSEQ multiplex PCR; TCRdb lists only in-frame clones, some missing. The table has some 300,000 clones, roughly 90% seen once. The specimen was PBMCs or T cells enriched from blood (not recorded which). Source of these receptors: a woman aged 40 to 49 who had recovered from COVID-19.

This chain links TRBV5-4 with TRBJ1-2, with 7 bases identical to TRBD1. The V gene end was trimmed by 0 bases and the J gene end by 2 bases; junction bases not matched to a gene: 7. The CDR3 has 16 amino acids. From germline, CDR1 is SGHNT and CDR2 YYREEE (reference sequence). CDR3 sequence reads: CASSLGDRVLNYGYTF. For the CDR3, the DNA is TGTGCCAGCAGCTTGGGCGACAGGGTGCTGAACTATGGCTACACCTTC.

The chain carries TRBV5-1 and TRBJ2-3; possibly TRBD2 for D (5 bases). The CDR3 contains 15 residues. Per the germline V gene, CDR1 is SGHRS and CDR2 is YFSETQ. V dropped 2 bases and J dropped 7 bases, with 17 bases sitting between them. Here the CDR3 DNA reads TGCGCCAGCAGCTTAAGCGGAGATTCTTTAAATACGCAGTATTTT. This sequence encodes CASSLSGDSLNTQYF.

In this sample, this clone turned up a few times. The V call is TRBV5-4, the J call TRBJ1-2; D is unclear. The germline gives CDR1 SGHNT, CDR2 YYREEE (reference sequence). V lost 4 bases to trimming and J lost 6 bases, with 13 bases between them. The CDR3 has 13 amino acids. This CDR3 is CASSRSNFDGYTF. The CDR3 DNA sequence: TGTGCCAGCAGCAGGAGTAATTTCGATGGCTACACCTTC.

The V call is TRBV4-1, the J call TRBJ1-5, with D possibly matching TRBD1 (5 bases). The V and J ends lost 1 base and 0 bases respectively, with 7 bases between them. The CDR3 sequence is 15 residues long. The V gene's germline CDR1 is MGHRA and CDR2 YSYEKL. CDR3 bases: TGCGCCAGCAGCCAAGGACAGAATAGCAATCAGCCCCAGCATTTT. Amino acids: CASSQGQNSNQPQHF.

This chain joins TRBV29-1 and TRBJ2-7; 9 nucleotides match TRBD2. This CDR3 comprises 15 residues. V lost 6 bases and J lost 0; bases outside the gene matches: 9. Germline CDR1 is SQVTM and CDR2 is ANQGSEA. The CDR3 loop reads CSVVVAGDISYEQYF. CDR3 in DNA: TGCAGCGTCGTGGTAGCGGGAGATATCTCCTACGAGCAGTACTTC.

This chain joins TRBV28 and TRBJ1-5; 10 nucleotides line up with TRBD1. Germline trimming cut 5 bases from V and 4 bases from J; bases unmatched to any gene: 8. There are 16 residues in the CDR3. Looked up from germline, CDR1 is MDHEN and CDR2 is SYDVKM. The CDR3 loop reads CASSLRQGASNQPQHF. CDR3 in DNA: TGTGCCAGCAGTCTTCGACAGGGGGCGAGTAATCAGCCCCAGCATTTT.

This clone was detected once. The gene calls are TRBV18 and TRBJ2-7; 10 nucleotides line up with TRBD1. Germline loops: CDR1 KGHSH, CDR2 LQKENI. The ends lost 3 bases at V and 3 bases at J; junction bases unmatched: 17. The CDR3 is made up of 19 amino acids. This CDR3 is CASSPVYVLRDRGLYEQYF. CDR3 nucleotides: TGTGCCAGCTCACCGGTTTATGTCCTCCGGGACAGGGGACTCTACGAGCAGTACTTC. Based on the CDR3 plus reference TRBV18 and TRBJ2-7, the full variable domain is NAGVMQNPRHLVRRRGQEARLRCSPMKGHSHVYWYRQLPEEGLKFMVYLQKENIIDESGMPKERFSAEFPKEGPSILRIQQVVRGDSAAYFCASSPVYVLRDRGLYEQYFGPGTRLTVT.

The chain joins TRBV28 to TRBJ1-5; D might be TRBD1 (5 bases). The length of the CDR3 is 14 residues. Trimming removed 7 bases from V and 3 bases from J, with 13 bases in between. Per germline, CDR1 MDHEN and CDR2 SYDVKM. CDR3 in amino acids: CASTIQGNNQPQHF. CDR3 coding DNA: TGTGCCAGCACCATCCAGGGTAACAATCAGCCCCAGCATTTT.

The chain employs TRBV11-2 and TRBJ1-2; possibly TRBD1 for D (5 bases). The CDR3 consists of 12 residues. The germline V gene encodes CDR1 SGHAT and CDR2 FQNNGV. With 5 bases removed from V and 5 bases from J, the gap between germline ends came to 9 bases. The CDR3 sequence is CASSREGYGYTF. CDR3 sequence (DNA): TGTGCCAGCAGCCGGGAGGGGTATGGCTACACCTTC.

V and J are TRBV7-9 and TRBJ1-2, with unresolved D. The CDR3 extends over 12 amino acids. From germline, CDR1 is SEHNR and CDR2 FQNEAQ (reference sequence). Trimming pared 5 bases from V and 3 bases from J, leaving 7 bases between. The CDR3 DNA reads as TGTGCCAGCAGCACGGGTGACTATGGCTACACCTTC. This sequence encodes CASSTGDYGYTF.

The chain has TRBV7-8 and TRBJ1-1; 7 bases map to TRBD1. The CDR3 is 17 residues long. Germline assignment: CDR1 SGHVS and CDR2 FQNEAQ. V lost 4 bases, J lost 2 bases, and 13 bases stayed unmatched. The CDR3 region has the DNA TGTGCCAGCAGCTGGCTAGATACAGGGGCGATCAACACTGAAGCTTTCTTT. Residues: CASSWLDTGAINTEAFF.

This chain joins TRBV6-5 and TRBJ1-3; the match to TRBD1 covers 7 bases. The CDR3 spans 16 residues. Losses at the gene ends were 4 bases for V and 5 bases for J; bases not matched to a gene: 11. The germline V gene encodes CDR1 MNHEY and CDR2 SVGAGI. The CDR3 nucleotides are TGTGCCAGCAGTTTCGAAGGGGGCGCAGGTAGAAACACCATATATTTT. Translation: CASSFEGGAGRNTIYF.

As DNA, the CDR3 is TGTGCCAGCAGCAAAGTTGAGGGGGCCTCGGTATTCTACGAGCAGTACTTC. It yields the protein CASSKVEGASVFYEQYF. The chain has TRBV21-1 and TRBJ2-7; the table's TRBD1 call for D was not verified on the DNA. TRBV21-1 is labeled a pseudogene. CDR3 length equals 17 residues.

The chain couples TRBV4-3 to TRBJ1-6; 7 bases map to TRBD1. The CDR3 extends over 16 amino acids. Germline lookup yields CDR1 LGHNA and CDR2 YSLEER. Trimming at V came to 5 bases and at J to 14 bases, leaving 18 bases not matched to a gene. CDR3 in amino acids: CASSKNRGSSEISLHF. CDR3 DNA: TGCGCCAGCAGCAAAAACAGGGGATCCTCCGAAATATCCCTCCACTTT.

The genes are TRBV6-5 and TRBJ2-2; D call uncertain. V gave up 5 bases and J gave up 5 bases, with 6 bases separating them. CDR1 is MNHEY and CDR2 is SVGAGI in the germline V gene. The CDR3 is made up of 12 amino acids. The CDR3 spells CASSQQTGELFF. The CDR3 DNA is TGTGCCAGCAGTCAACAGACCGGGGAGCTGTTTTTT.

The rearrangement joins TRBV24-1 to TRBJ2-5, with 10 bases fitting TRBD2. V gave up 5 bases and J gave up 5 bases; unmatched junction bases: 7. Germline V CDR1 and CDR2: KGHDR, SFDVKD. This CDR3 region has 15 residues. As DNA, the CDR3 is TGTGCCACCAGTGCTCTAGCGGGAGTAGGCGAGACCCAGTACTTC. Residues: CATSALAGVGETQYF.

The V and J genes are TRBV28 and TRBJ2-1; TRBD1 agrees at 8 bases. V shed 6 bases and J 8 bases; nucleotides not matched to a gene: 6. Germline lookup yields CDR1 MDHEN and CDR2 SYDVKM. This CDR3 spans 13 amino acids. The CDR3 coding sequence is TGTGCCAGCAGAATGACAGGGGCATATGAGCAGTTCTTC. It codes for CASRMTGAYEQFF.

This chain links TRBV11-1 with TRBJ2-1; perhaps TRBD1 as D (6 bases). The CDR3 loop spans 13 amino acids. V shed 2 bases and J shed 6 bases, with 8 bases lying between them. The germline CDR1 and CDR2 sequences are SGHAT and FQDESV (reference sequence). CDR3 region: CASSLNRVNEQFF. CDR3 nucleotides: TGTGCCAGCAGCTTAAACAGGGTCAATGAGCAGTTCTTC.

The rearrangement links TRBV6-2 or TRBV6-3 to TRBJ2-7; tentatively, D is TRBD1 (6 bases). Between the trimmed V and J ends, which lost 6 bases and 6 bases, there was a span of 15 bases. CDR1 and CDR2 (germline): MNHEY, SVGEGT. The CDR3 has 13 amino acids. The CDR3 bases are TGTGCCAGCAGCTCCAGGGAACAGGGCGAGCAGTACTTC. This gives the protein CASSSREQGEQYF.

The rearrangement links TRBV7-2 to TRBJ2-7, with D possibly being TRBD1 (6 bases). This CDR3 region has 14 residues. V lost 5 bases and J lost 2, with 13 bases in between. Germline CDR1 SGHTA, CDR2 FQGNSA. CDR3 sequence: CASSASQGPYEQYF. The CDR3 nucleotides read TGTGCCAGCAGCGCCTCACAGGGCCCCTACGAGCAGTACTTC.

The DNA of the CDR3 is TGTGCCAGCAGCGTAGCTACGTGGACAGGCTTCTCTGGGGCCAACGTCCTGACTTTC. This encodes CASSVATWTGFSGANVLTF. The gene calls are TRBV9 and TRBJ2-6; 7 bases agree with TRBD1. The CDR3 loop spans 19 amino acids. Looked up from germline, CDR1 is SGDLS and CDR2 is YYNGEE. The junction had 9 bases not matched to a gene; V was cut back by 0 bases and J by 0 bases.

The chain recombines TRBV11-3 with TRBJ2-1; D call uncertain. Germline V gene lookup returns CDR1 SGHNT and CDR2 YENEEA. This CDR3 region has 13 residues. Trimming took off 1 base at V and 5 bases at J, with 6 bases between the two ends. CDR3 sequence: CASSLGPNNEQFF. CDR3 coding DNA: TGTGCCAGCAGCTTAGGGCCCAACAATGAGCAGTTCTTC.